The 6 T cell receptor beta chains in this list originate from one sample, sequenced in a study of cytomegalovirus exposure and HLA in healthy donors. PCR involved 60 Vbeta and 13 Jbeta primers. Some clones are missing from TCRdb's copy, which holds only in-frame ones; the method was immunoSEQ multiplex PCR. The sample shows under 70,000 clones, approximately 67% of them seen only once. Sequencing was done on a sample of PBMCs. These receptors were taken from a young woman in good health and CMV-seronegative.

This clone was seen once. This sequence joins TRBV5-1 and TRBJ1-2; TRBD1 matches 11 bases. Unmatched junction bases numbered 4, after V lost 1 base and J lost 8 bases. The germline V gene encodes CDR1 SGHRS and CDR2 YFSETQ. This CDR3 region has 14 residues. CDR3 bases: TGCGCCAGCAGCTTGCGGACAGGGGGCGGCGGCTACACCTTC. Its protein product is CASSLRTGGGGYTF.

This clone was counted only a few times. The J gene is TRBJ1-5, the V gene TRBV2, with a possible D match to TRBD1 (6 bases). The CDR3 is 15 amino acids. V dropped 4 bases and J dropped 4 bases, with 14 bases sitting between them. CDR1 is SNHLY and CDR2 is FYNNEI in the germline V gene. CDR3 amino acids: CASSGVGRGNQPQHF. The CDR3 DNA follows: TGTGCCAGCAGTGGGGTAGGCAGGGGTAATCAGCCCCAGCATTTT.

This clone was seen only a few times. The J gene is TRBJ2-7, the V gene TRBV4-1; possibly TRBD1 for D (6 bases). Trimming cost V 0 bases and J 2 bases, with 11 bases left between them. CDR3 length: 15 residues. Germline V gene lookup returns CDR1 MGHRA and CDR2 YSYEKL. The CDR3 coding sequence is TGCGCCAGCAGCCAAGATTCCGGACAGACCTACGAGCAGTACTTC. It yields the protein CASSQDSGQTYEQYF.

In DNA, the CDR3 is TGTGCCAGCAGCCAGCAAGCGGGGGGCGGCCCAGATACGCAGTATTTT. Its translation: CASSQQAGGGPDTQYF. The chain carries TRBV16 and TRBJ2-3, with 9 bases that match TRBD2. Germline V gene sequence: CDR1 KGHSY, CDR2 FQNENV. V lost 3 bases and J lost 4; bases outside the gene matches: 8. The CDR3 sequence is 16 residues long.

Turning to this clone: At one of its ends the junction is not consistent with the germline gene, which may arise from a read error. The chain links TRBV6-5 to TRBJ2-2; 10 bases agree with TRBD2. Germline V CDR1 and CDR2: MNHEY, SVGAGI. The CDR3 covers 16 residues. This chain's CDR3 is CASSNSLAGDTGELFF. The CDR3, as DNA: TGTGCCAGCAGTAACTCTCTAGCGGGGGACACCGGGGAGCTGTTTTTT.

The V and J genes are TRBV12-5 and TRBJ2-7, with 7 nucleotides matching TRBD2. The V segment lost 2 bases and the J segment 6 bases; nucleotides outside the gene matches: 7. Germline V CDR1 and CDR2: LGHNT, FRNRAP. The CDR3 spans 14 residues. CDR3 loop: CASGLSPTSVEQYF. The DNA for the CDR3 is TGTGCTAGTGGTTTGTCCCCCACTAGCGTCGAGCAGTACTTC.